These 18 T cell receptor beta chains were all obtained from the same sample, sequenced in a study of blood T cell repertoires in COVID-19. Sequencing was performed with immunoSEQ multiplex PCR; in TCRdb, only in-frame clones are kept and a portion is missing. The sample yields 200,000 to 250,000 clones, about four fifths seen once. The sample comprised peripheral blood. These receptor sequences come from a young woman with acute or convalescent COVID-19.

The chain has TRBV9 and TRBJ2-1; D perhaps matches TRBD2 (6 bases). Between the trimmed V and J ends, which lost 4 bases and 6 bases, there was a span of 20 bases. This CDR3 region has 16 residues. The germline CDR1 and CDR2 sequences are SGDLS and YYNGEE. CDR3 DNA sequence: TGTGCCAGCAGCCTTAGCGGTCCCCATCCCCGCAATGAGCAGTTCTTC. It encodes CASSLSGPHPRNEQFF.

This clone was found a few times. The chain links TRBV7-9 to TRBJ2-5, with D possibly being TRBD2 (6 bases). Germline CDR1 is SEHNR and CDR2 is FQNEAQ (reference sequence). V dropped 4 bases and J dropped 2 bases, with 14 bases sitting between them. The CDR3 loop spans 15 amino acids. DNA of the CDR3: TGTGCCAGCAGCTATCGTGGAGGGGTACAAGAGACCCAGTACTTC. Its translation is CASSYRGGVQETQYF.

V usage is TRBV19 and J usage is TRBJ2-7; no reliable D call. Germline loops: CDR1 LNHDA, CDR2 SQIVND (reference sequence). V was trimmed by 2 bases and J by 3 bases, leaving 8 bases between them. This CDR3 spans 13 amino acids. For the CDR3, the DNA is TGTGCCAGTAGTATAAACTCTTTCTACGAGCAGTACTTC. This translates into CASSINSFYEQYF.

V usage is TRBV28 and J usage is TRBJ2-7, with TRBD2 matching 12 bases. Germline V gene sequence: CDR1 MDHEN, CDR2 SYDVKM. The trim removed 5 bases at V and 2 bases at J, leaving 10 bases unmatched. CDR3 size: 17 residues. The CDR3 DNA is TGTGCCAGCAGTCCCGCCTCGACTAGCGGGAGTGCCTACGAGCAGTACTTC. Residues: CASSPASTSGSAYEQYF.

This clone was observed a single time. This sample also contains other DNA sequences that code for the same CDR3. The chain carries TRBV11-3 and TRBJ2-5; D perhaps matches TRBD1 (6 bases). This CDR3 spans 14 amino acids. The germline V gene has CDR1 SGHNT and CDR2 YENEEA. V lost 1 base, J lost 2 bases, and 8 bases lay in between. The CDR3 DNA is TGTGCCAGCAGCTTAGGAGGGGGTCAAGAGACCCAGTACTTC. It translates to CASSLGGGQETQYF.

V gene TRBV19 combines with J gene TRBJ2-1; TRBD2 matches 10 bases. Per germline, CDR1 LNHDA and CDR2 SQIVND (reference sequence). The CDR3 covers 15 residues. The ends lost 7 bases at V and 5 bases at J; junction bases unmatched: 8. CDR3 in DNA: TGTGCCAGTACCATGGGACTAGCGAGAGACAATGAGCAGTTCTTC. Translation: CASTMGLARDNEQFF. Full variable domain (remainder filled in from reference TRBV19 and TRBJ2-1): DGGITQSPKYLFRKEGQNVTLSCEQNLNHDAMYWYRQDPGQGLRLIYYSQIVNDFQKGDIAEGYSVSREKKESFPLTVTSAQKNPTAFYLCASTMGLARDNEQFFGPGTRLTVL.

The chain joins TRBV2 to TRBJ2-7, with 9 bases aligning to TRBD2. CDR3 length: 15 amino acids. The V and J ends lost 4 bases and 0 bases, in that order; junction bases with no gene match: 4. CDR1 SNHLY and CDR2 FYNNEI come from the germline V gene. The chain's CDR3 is CASSVERGDSYEQYF. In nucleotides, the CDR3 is TGTGCCAGCAGTGTCGAGCGGGGGGACTCCTACGAGCAGTACTTC. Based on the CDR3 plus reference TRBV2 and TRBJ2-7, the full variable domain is EPEVTQTPSHQVTQMGQEVILRCVPISNHLYFYWYRQILGQKVEFLVSFYNNEISEKSEIFDDQFSVERPDGSNFTLKIRSTKLEDSAMYFCASSVERGDSYEQYFGPGTRLTVT.

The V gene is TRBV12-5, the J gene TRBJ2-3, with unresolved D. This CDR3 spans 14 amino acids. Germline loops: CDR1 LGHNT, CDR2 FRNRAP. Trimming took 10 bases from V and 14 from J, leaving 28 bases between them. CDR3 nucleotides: TGTGCTACTATTGATGGGCTCCGTTTTCATCGGCCGTATTTT. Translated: CATIDGLRFHRPYF.

The CDR3 protein is CASSAGVVGGNTIYF. In DNA form, the CDR3 reads TGTGCCAGTAGTGCCGGGGTCGTCGGTGGAAACACCATATATTTT. The gene calls are TRBV19 and TRBJ1-3; D remains unclear. This CDR3 has 15 residues. The V and J ends lost 5 bases and 3 bases respectively, with 14 bases between them. Germline V gene data show CDR1 as LNHDA and CDR2 as SQIVND (reference sequence). Full variable domain (remainder filled in from reference TRBV19 and TRBJ1-3): DGGITQSPKYLFRKEGQNVTLSCEQNLNHDAMYWYRQDPGQGLRLIYYSQIVNDFQKGDIAEGYSVSREKKESFPLTVTSAQKNPTAFYLCASSAGVVGGNTIYFGEGSWLTVV.

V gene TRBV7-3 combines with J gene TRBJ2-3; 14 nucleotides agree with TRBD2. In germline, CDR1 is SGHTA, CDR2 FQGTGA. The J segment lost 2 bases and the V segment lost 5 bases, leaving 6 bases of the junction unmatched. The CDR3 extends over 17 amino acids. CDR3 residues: CASSVGLAGGSTDTQYF. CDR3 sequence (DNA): TGTGCCAGCAGCGTAGGACTAGCGGGAGGATCCACAGATACGCAGTATTTT. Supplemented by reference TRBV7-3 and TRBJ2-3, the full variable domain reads GAGVSQTPSNKVTEKGKYVELRCDPISGHTALYWYRQSLGQGPEFLIYFQGTGAADDSGLPNDRFFAVRPEGSVSTLKIQRTERGDSAVYLCASSVGLAGGSTDTQYFGPGTRLTVL.

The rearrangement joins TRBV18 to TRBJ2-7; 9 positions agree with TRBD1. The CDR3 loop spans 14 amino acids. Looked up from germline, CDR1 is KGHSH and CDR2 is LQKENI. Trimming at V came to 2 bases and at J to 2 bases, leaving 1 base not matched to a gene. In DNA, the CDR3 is TGTGCCAGCTCACCAGGGACAGGGCCCTACGAGCAGTACTTC. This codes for CASSPGTGPYEQYF. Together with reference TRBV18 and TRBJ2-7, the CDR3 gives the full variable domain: NAGVMQNPRHLVRRRGQEARLRCSPMKGHSHVYWYRQLPEEGLKFMVYLQKENIIDESGMPKERFSAEFPKEGPSILRIQQVVRGDSAAYFCASSPGTGPYEQYFGPGTRLTVT.

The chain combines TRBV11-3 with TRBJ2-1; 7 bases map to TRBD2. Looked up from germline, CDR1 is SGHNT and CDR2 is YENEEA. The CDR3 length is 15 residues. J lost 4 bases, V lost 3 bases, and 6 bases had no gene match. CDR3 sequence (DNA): TGTGCCAGCAGCTTCGCTAGCGGTACATACAATGAGCAGTTCTTC. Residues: CASSFASGTYNEQFF.

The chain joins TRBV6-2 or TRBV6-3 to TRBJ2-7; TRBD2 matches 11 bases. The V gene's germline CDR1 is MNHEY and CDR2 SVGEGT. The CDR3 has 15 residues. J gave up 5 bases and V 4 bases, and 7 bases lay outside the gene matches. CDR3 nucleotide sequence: TGTGCCAGCAGTTGGGGACTAGCGGAATCCCACGAGCAGTACTTC. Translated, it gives CASSWGLAESHEQYF.

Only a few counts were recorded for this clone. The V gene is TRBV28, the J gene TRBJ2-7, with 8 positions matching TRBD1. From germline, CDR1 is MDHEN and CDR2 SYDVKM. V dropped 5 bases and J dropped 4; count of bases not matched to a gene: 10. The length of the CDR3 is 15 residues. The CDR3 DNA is TGTGCCAGCAGTATCTCGTCAGGGGGCAAGTACGAGCAGTACTTC. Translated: CASSISSGGKYEQYF. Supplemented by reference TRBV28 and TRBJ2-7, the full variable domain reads DVKVTQSSRYLVKRTGEKVFLECVQDMDHENMFWYRQDPGLGLRLIYFSYDVKMKEKGDIPEGYSVSREKKERFSLILESASTNQTSMYLCASSISSGGKYEQYFGPGTRLTVT.

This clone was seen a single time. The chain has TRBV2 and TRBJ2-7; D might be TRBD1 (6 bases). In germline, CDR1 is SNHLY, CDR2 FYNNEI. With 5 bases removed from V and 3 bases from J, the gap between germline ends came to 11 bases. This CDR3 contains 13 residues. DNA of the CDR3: TGTGCCAGCAGTCCCACAGGGAGCTACGAGCAGTACTTC. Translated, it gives CASSPTGSYEQYF.

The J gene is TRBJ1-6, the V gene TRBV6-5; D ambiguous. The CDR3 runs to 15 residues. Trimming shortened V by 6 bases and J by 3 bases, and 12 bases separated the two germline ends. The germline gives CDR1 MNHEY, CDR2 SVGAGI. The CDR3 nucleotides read TGTGCCAGCAGGAAACCGACGGGCTATAATTCACCCCTCCACTTT. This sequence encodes CASRKPTGYNSPLHF.

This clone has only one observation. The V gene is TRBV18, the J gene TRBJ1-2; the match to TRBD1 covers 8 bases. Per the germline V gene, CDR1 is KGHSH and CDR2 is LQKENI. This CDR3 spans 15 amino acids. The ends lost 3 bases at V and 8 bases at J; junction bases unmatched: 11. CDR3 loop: CASSPFPGQVDGYTF. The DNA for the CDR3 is TGTGCCAGCTCACCCTTCCCGGGACAGGTTGACGGCTACACCTTC.

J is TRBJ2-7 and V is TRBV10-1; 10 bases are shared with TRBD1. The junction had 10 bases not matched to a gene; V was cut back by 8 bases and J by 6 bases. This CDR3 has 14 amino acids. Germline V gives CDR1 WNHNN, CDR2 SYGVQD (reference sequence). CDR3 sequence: CASGPGQGMGEQYF. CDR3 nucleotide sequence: TGCGCCAGCGGGCCGGGACAGGGGATGGGCGAGCAGTACTTC.